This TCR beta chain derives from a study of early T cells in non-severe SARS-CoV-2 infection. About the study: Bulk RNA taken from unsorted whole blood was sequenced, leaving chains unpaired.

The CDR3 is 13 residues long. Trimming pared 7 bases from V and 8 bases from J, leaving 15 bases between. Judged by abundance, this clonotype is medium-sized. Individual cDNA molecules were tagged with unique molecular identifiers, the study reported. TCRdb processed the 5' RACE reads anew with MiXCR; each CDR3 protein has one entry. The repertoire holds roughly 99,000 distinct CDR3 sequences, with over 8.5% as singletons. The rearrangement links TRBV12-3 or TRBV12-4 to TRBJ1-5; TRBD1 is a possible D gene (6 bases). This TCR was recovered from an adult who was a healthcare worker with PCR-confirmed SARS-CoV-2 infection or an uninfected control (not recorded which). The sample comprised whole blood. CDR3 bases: TGTGCCAGCAACCAGGGAGGGGGTAAGCCCCAGCATTTT. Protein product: CASNQGGGKPQHF.